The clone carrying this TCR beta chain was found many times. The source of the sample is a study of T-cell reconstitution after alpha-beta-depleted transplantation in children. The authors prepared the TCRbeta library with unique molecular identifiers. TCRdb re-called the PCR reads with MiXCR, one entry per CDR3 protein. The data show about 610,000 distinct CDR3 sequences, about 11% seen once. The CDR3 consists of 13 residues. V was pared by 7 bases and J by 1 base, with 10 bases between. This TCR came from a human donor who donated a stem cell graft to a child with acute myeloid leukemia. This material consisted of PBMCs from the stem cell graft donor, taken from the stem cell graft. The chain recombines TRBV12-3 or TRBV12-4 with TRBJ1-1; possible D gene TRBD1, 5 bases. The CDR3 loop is CASTNQGNTEAFF. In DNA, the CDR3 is TGTGCCAGCACCAACCAGGGGAACACTGAAGCTTTCTTT.